The 22 T cell receptor beta chains presented below share a single source sample, sequenced in a study of blood T cell repertoires in COVID-19. TCRdb keeps only in-frame clones here, not all; method: immunoSEQ multiplex PCR. The sample lists some 100,000 clones, around 85% seen once, with around 1.9% in the top ten. The specimen was peripheral blood. The source is a woman in her sixties or seventies with active or convalescent COVID-19.

This chain uses TRBV2 with TRBJ2-2; maybe TRBD2 (6 bases). The ends were cut back, 10 bases at V and 4 bases at J, with 22 bases in the middle. This CDR3 comprises 16 residues. CDR1 and CDR2 from the germline V gene are SNHLY and FYNNEI. CDR3 sequence (DNA): TGTGCCACTAAGGAAGGCGCGGGGTCGGGCACCGGGGAGCTGTTTTTT. This encodes CATKEGAGSGTGELFF.

This sequence joins TRBV7-6 and TRBJ1-6; D is unresolved. V lost 5 bases and J lost 4, with 27 bases in between. Germline V gene data show CDR1 as SGHVS and CDR2 as FNYEAQ. The CDR3 totals 20 residues. CDR3 protein: CASSEEGVRWSEEYNSPLHF. CDR3 in DNA: TGTGCCAGCAGCGAGGAGGGTGTCAGATGGTCGGAGGAGTATAATTCACCCCTCCACTTT. The whole variable domain, remainder taken from reference TRBV7-6 and TRBJ1-6, is GAGVSQSPRYKVTKRGQDVALRCDPISGHVSLYWYRQALGQGPEFLTYFNYEAQQDKSGLPNDRFSAERPEGSISTLTIQRTEQRDSAMYRCASSEEGVRWSEEYNSPLHFGNGTRLTVT.

The J gene is TRBJ1-1, the V gene TRBV20-1, with D hard to call. The CDR3 sequence is 11 residues long. The germline V gene encodes CDR1 DFQATT and CDR2 SNEGSKA (reference sequence). The V gene lost 0 bases and the J gene lost 7 bases, with 6 bases spanning the gap. CDR3 sequence (DNA): TGCAGTGCTAGAGAATCCTTTGAAGCTTTCTTT. Encoded protein: CSARESFEAFF.

The rearrangement uses TRBV28 and TRBJ2-1, with D perhaps matching TRBD1 (6 bases). V was cut by 5 bases and J by 3 bases, with 8 bases left in between. CDR1 and CDR2 from the germline V gene are MDHEN and SYDVKM. The CDR3 sequence is 13 residues long. CDR3 sequence reads: CASSLQGYNEQFF. CDR3 in DNA: TGTGCCAGCAGTCTACAGGGCTACAATGAGCAGTTCTTC.

V gene TRBV5-4 combines with J gene TRBJ2-3; 11 nucleotides agree with TRBD2. CDR1 is SGHNT and CDR2 is YYREEE in the germline V gene (reference sequence). The length of the CDR3 is 17 residues. The J segment lost 2 bases and the V segment lost 5 bases, leaving 10 bases of the junction unmatched. CDR3 bases: TGTGCCAGCAGTTATGTCGCTAGCGGGGGGTCCACAGATACGCAGTATTTT. Its translation is CASSYVASGGSTDTQYF.

V gene TRBV5-6 combines with J gene TRBJ2-7; TRBD2 matches 11 bases. This CDR3 contains 15 residues. V lost 0 bases to trimming and J lost 4 bases; unmatched junction nucleotides: 3. Germline CDR1 reads SGHDT; CDR2 reads YYEEEE. CDR3 DNA: TGTGCCAGCAGCTTGGTCGCTAGCGGGAGGTACGAGCAGTACTTC. Translated, it gives CASSLVASGRYEQYF.

The V call is TRBV7-2, the J call TRBJ2-1; 8 bases are shared with TRBD2. The CDR3 consists of 14 residues. J gave up 9 bases and V 5 bases, and 9 bases lay outside the gene matches. CDR1 is SGHTA, CDR2 FQGNSA, per germline. CDR3 sequence reads: CASSREWTSLEQFF. For the CDR3, the DNA is TGTGCCAGCAGCAGAGAATGGACTAGCCTTGAGCAGTTCTTC. The full variable domain, rest sourced from reference TRBV7-2 and TRBJ2-1, is GAGVSQSPSNKVTEKGKDVELRCDPISGHTALYWYRQSLGQGLEFLIYFQGNSAPDKSGLPSDRFSAERTGGSVSTLTIQRTQQEDSAVYLCASSREWTSLEQFFGPGTRLTVL.

The chain has TRBV7-9 and TRBJ1-2; D remains unclear. Trimming left V 4 bases short and J 4 bases short, with 7 bases between. Germline lookup yields CDR1 SEHNR and CDR2 FQNEAQ (reference sequence). This CDR3 contains 12 residues. This CDR3 reads CASSSGPYGYTF. The CDR3 DNA is TGTGCCAGCAGCTCAGGTCCCTATGGCTACACCTTC.

The gene calls are TRBV24-1 and TRBJ2-5, with 9 bases fitting TRBD1. Germline CDR1 KGHDR, CDR2 SFDVKD. This CDR3 has 15 residues. V lost 3 bases and J lost 3; bases outside the gene matches: 4. The CDR3 loop is CATSDLGTGKETQYF. CDR3 bases: TGTGCCACCAGTGATCTCGGGACAGGGAAAGAGACCCAGTACTTC.

V gene TRBV4-3 combines with J gene TRBJ2-7; D is possibly TRBD2 (6 bases). With 5 bases removed from V and 2 bases from J, the gap between germline ends came to 13 bases. The CDR3 has 14 residues. The germline V gene has CDR1 LGHNA and CDR2 YSLEER. DNA for the CDR3: TGCGCCAGCAGCTCCCGGGACTTACCCTACGAGCAGTACTTC. Its protein product is CASSSRDLPYEQYF.

The gene calls are TRBV6-2 or TRBV6-3 and TRBJ2-5, with D possibly being TRBD1 (5 bases). Trimming shortened V by 2 bases and J by 1 base, and 20 bases separated the two germline ends. Germline-derived CDR1 and CDR2 are MNHEY and SVGEGT. The CDR3 runs 18 residues. For the CDR3, the DNA is TGTGCCAGCAGTTACGTTAGTTCGAGATTTGGGGCCCAAGAGACCCAGTACTTC. Translating gives CASSYVSSRFGAQETQYF.

This chain connects TRBV28 to TRBJ2-7; 7 nucleotides line up with TRBD1. This CDR3 is built from 14 residues. CDR1 and CDR2 (germline): MDHEN, SYDVKM. V dropped 1 base and J dropped 3; count of bases not matched to a gene: 3. CDR3 nucleotide sequence: TGTGCCAGCAGTTTATCCAACAGGGGCTACGAGCAGTACTTC. Translated: CASSLSNRGYEQYF.

This chain links TRBV6-5 with TRBJ2-3; D is undetermined. CDR1 is MNHEY, CDR2 SVGAGI, per germline. The CDR3 runs to 11 residues. The germline V and J ends were trimmed by 2 bases and 12 bases, with 9 bases remaining between them. CDR3 sequence (DNA): TGTGCCAGCAGTTACGGGCAGGCCCAGTATTTT. Its translation is CASSYGQAQYF.

This chain connects TRBV7-2 to TRBJ2-7; D is unclear. CDR1 SGHTA and CDR2 FQGNSA come from the germline V gene. This CDR3 spans 12 amino acids. Trimming removed 1 base from V and 3 bases from J, with 4 bases in between. The CDR3 bases are TGTGCCAGCAGCTTAGATCACTACGAGCAGTACTTC. Translating gives CASSLDHYEQYF.

The chain joins TRBV2 to TRBJ2-7; a weak D match, TRBD2 (7 bases). V lost 8 bases to trimming and J lost 6 bases, with 20 bases between them. CDR1 and CDR2 from the germline V gene are SNHLY and FYNNEI. The CDR3 has 14 amino acids. The CDR3 bases are TGTGCCAGCGGTGCACGGGGGGCGTTGGGCGAGCAGTACTTC. Its translation is CASGARGALGEQYF.

The chain combines TRBV24-1 with TRBJ2-1; 9 bases line up with TRBD1. The CDR3 consists of 16 residues. The J segment lost 9 bases and the V segment lost 4 bases, leaving 12 bases of the junction unmatched. Germline V gives CDR1 KGHDR, CDR2 SFDVKD. The CDR3 sequence: CATSEPTGGSYGEQFF. Here the CDR3 DNA reads TGTGCCACCAGTGAGCCGACAGGGGGTAGCTACGGTGAGCAGTTCTTC.

The V call is TRBV19, the J call TRBJ2-4, with D possibly being TRBD2 (5 bases). The V end was cut by 3 bases, the J end by 6 bases, with 6 bases between. Germline V gene data show CDR1 as LNHDA and CDR2 as SQIVND (reference sequence). CDR3 length: 12 residues. The CDR3 loop is CASSIRGNIQYF. CDR3 sequence (DNA): TGTGCCAGTAGTATTCGGGGAAACATTCAGTACTTC. Complete variable domain (other parts from reference TRBV19 and TRBJ2-4): DGGITQSPKYLFRKEGQNVTLSCEQNLNHDAMYWYRQDPGQGLRLIYYSQIVNDFQKGDIAEGYSVSREKKESFPLTVTSAQKNPTAFYLCASSIRGNIQYFGAGTRLSVL.

The rearrangement links TRBV5-5 to TRBJ2-2, with D possibly matching TRBD2 (5 bases). V was cut by 6 bases and J by 5 bases, with 20 bases left in between. CDR3 length equals 16 residues. Germline lookup yields CDR1 SGHKS and CDR2 YYEKEE (reference sequence). CDR3 nucleotide sequence: TGTGCCAGCAACCTGGCCTCCGCCCCGGGGACCGGGGAGCTGTTTTTT. Translated, it gives CASNLASAPGTGELFF. The full variable domain, completed using reference TRBV5-5 and TRBJ2-2, is DAGVTQSPTHLIKTRGQQVTLRCSPISGHKSVSWYQQVLGQGPQFIFQYYEKEERGRGNFPDRFSARQFPNYSSELNVNALLLGDSALYLCASNLASAPGTGELFFGEGSRLTVL.

V gene TRBV2 combines with J gene TRBJ1-2; 8 bases map to TRBD1. Germline CDR1 is SNHLY and CDR2 is FYNNEI. Trimming removed 7 bases from V and 1 base from J; junction bases left unmatched: 8. This CDR3 contains 15 residues. In DNA form, the CDR3 reads TGTGCCAGCATAAGGCAGGGGGCTGGTAACTATGGCTACACCTTC. Translated, it gives CASIRQGAGNYGYTF.

The chain joins TRBV19 to TRBJ2-1; TRBD2 matches at 10 bases. V trimming: 4 bases; J trimming: 6 bases; junction bases outside the gene matches: 6. The length of the CDR3 is 15 residues. The germline CDR1 and CDR2 sequences are LNHDA and SQIVND (reference sequence). The DNA for the CDR3 is TGTGCCAGTAGTACCCCAACTAGCGGGACCAATGAGCAGTTCTTC. This translates into CASSTPTSGTNEQFF.

This clone has only one observation. The rearrangement uses TRBV6-5 and TRBJ2-3; D call uncertain. V lost 2 bases and J 0 bases, leaving 9 bases between the germline ends. The CDR3 has 15 residues. Germline CDR1 reads MNHEY; CDR2 reads SVGAGI. The CDR3 spells CASSYGTTSTDTQYF. The DNA of the CDR3 is TGTGCCAGCAGTTACGGAACTACTAGCACAGATACGCAGTATTTT.

The rearrangement joins TRBV11-2 to TRBJ2-1; 11 bases align to TRBD2. Germline V gene data show CDR1 as SGHAT and CDR2 as FQNNGV. This CDR3 has 14 residues. V gave up 1 base and J gave up 9 bases; unmatched junction bases: 2. CDR3 sequence: CASSLVAGGLEQFF. CDR3 DNA: TGTGCCAGCAGCTTAGTAGCGGGAGGGCTTGAGCAGTTCTTC. Filled out from reference TRBV11-2 and TRBJ2-1, the complete variable domain reads EAGVAQSPRYKIIEKRQSVAFWCNPISGHATLYWYQQILGQGPKLLIQFQNNGVVDDSQLPKDRFSAERLKGVDSTLKIQPAKLEDSAVYLCASSLVAGGLEQFFGPGTRLTVL.